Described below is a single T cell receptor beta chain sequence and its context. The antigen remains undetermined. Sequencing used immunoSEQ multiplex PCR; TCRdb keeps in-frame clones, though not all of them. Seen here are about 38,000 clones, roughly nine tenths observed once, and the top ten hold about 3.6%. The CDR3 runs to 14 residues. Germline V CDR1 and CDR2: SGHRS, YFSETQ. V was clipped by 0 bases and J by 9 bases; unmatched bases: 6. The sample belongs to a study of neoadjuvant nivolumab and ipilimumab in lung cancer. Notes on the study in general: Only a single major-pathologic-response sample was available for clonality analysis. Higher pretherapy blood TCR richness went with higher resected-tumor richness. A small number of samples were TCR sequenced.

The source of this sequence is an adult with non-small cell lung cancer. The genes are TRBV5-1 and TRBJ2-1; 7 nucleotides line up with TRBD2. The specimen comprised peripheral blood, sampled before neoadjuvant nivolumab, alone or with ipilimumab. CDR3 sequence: CASSLGAAGVEQFF. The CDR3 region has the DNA TGCGCCAGCAGCTTGGGCGCCGCGGGGGTTGAGCAGTTCTTC.